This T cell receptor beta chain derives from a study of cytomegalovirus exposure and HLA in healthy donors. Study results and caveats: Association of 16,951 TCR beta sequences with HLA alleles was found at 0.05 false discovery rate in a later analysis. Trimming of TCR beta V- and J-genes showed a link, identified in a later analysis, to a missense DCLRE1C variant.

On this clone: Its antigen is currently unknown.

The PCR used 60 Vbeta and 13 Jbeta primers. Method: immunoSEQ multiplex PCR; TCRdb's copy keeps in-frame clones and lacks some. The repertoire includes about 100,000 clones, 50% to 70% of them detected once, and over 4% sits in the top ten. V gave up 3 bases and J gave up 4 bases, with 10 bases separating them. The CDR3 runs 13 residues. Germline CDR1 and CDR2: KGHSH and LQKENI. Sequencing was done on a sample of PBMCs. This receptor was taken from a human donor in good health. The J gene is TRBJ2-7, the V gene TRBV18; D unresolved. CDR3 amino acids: CASSPSSRYEQYF. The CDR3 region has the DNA TGTGCCAGCTCACCTAGCTCTCGGTACGAGCAGTACTTC. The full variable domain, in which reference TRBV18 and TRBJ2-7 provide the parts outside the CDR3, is NAGVMQNPRHLVRRRGQEARLRCSPMKGHSHVYWYRQLPEEGLKFMVYLQKENIIDESGMPKERFSAEFPKEGPSILRIQQVVRGDSAAYFCASSPSSRYEQYFGPGTRLTVT.